One sample yielded the 23 T cell receptor beta chains listed below, sequenced in a study of response to subunit inactivated influenza vaccine. TCRdb used MiXCR to reprocess the RT-PCR reads, holding one entry per CDR3 protein. The table includes around 600,000 distinct CDR3 sequences, 11% detected once. This sample was also put to use in a study of T cells expressing NK-cell markers. This second study says: Beta-chain TCR cDNA was generated via 5'RACE template switching with UMIs.

Sequencing was performed on PBMCs from blood, taken on the day of vaccination. These receptors were taken from a man aged 50 to 59 who received an inactivated influenza vaccine.

This chain links TRBV6-1 with TRBJ2-2; 12 nucleotides line up with TRBD1. From germline, CDR1 is MNHNS and CDR2 SASEGT. Germline trimming cut 6 bases from V and 8 bases from J; bases unmatched to any gene: 10. This CDR3 region has 16 residues. The CDR3 region has the DNA TGTGCCAGCAGGCCGCCGGGACAGGGGGCATCGGGGGAGCTGTTTTTT. The encoded protein is CASRPPGQGASGELFF.

V gene TRBV5-4 combines with J gene TRBJ1-3; 7 positions agree with TRBD1. Trimming at V came to 3 bases and at J to 4 bases, leaving 4 bases not matched to a gene. The CDR3 contains 14 residues. From germline, CDR1 is SGHNT and CDR2 YYREEE (reference sequence). CDR3 protein: CASSSRQGGNTIYF. The CDR3 nucleotides read TGTGCCAGCAGCTCAAGACAGGGAGGAAACACCATATATTTT. The whole variable domain, remainder taken from reference TRBV5-4 and TRBJ1-3, is ETGVTQSPTHLIKTRGQQVTLRCSSQSGHNTVSWYQQALGQGPQFIFQYYREEENGRGNFPPRFSGLQFPNYSSELNVNALELDDSALYLCASSSRQGGNTIYFGEGSWLTVV.

This clonotype was picked up a small number of times. The chain combines TRBV7-2 with TRBJ2-2; D gene uncertain. Germline CDR1 is SGHTA and CDR2 is FQGNSA. This CDR3 spans 13 amino acids. V lost 8 bases and J lost 0, with 7 bases in between. DNA for the CDR3: TGTGCCAGCGGCTCCCCGAACACCGGGGAGCTGTTTTTT. It is translated as CASGSPNTGELFF.

This clonotype has just a few counts. The chain carries TRBV4-3 and TRBJ2-7; D perhaps matches TRBD1 (5 bases). Germline V lookup: CDR1 LGHNA, CDR2 YSLEER. The CDR3 totals 13 residues. V gave up 4 bases and J gave up 8 bases, with 15 bases separating them. The CDR3 sequence is CASSLDLGLKQYF. The CDR3 bases are TGCGCCAGCAGCCTCGACTTGGGGCTGAAGCAGTACTTC.

The chain links TRBV2 to TRBJ1-5; tentative D call: TRBD1 (6 bases). The germline V gene encodes CDR1 SNHLY and CDR2 FYNNEI. The length of the CDR3 is 11 residues. V was clipped by 6 bases and J by 9 bases, with 9 bases between them. The CDR3 loop is CASRGHGPQHF. CDR3 sequence (DNA): TGTGCCAGCAGGGGACACGGGCCCCAGCATTTT.

The chain links TRBV27 to TRBJ2-7, with D possibly TRBD2 on 5 matching bases. The CDR3 runs to 16 residues. V dropped 4 bases and J dropped 1 base, with 17 bases sitting between them. CDR1 and CDR2 (germline): MNHEY, SMNVEV (reference sequence). The CDR3 DNA reads TGTGCCAGCAGTTCTGAGGGAAAAGTGGGGTCCTACGAGCAGTACTTC. Translation gives CASSSEGKVGSYEQYF.

This chain joins TRBV3-1 and TRBJ2-1; TRBD1 aligns across 7 bases. CDR1 is LGHDT and CDR2 is YNNKEL in the germline V gene (reference sequence). The CDR3 is made up of 16 amino acids. V lost 3 bases to trimming and J lost 4 bases; unmatched junction nucleotides: 9. The CDR3 DNA reads TGTGCCAGCAGCCATGCCGGGACAGCGCTATACAATGAGCAGTTCTTC. It is translated as CASSHAGTALYNEQFF.

This clonotype was seen more than once but under ten times. The rearrangement joins TRBV19 to TRBJ2-7; TRBD2 aligns across 7 bases. The CDR3 runs 16 residues. In germline, CDR1 is LNHDA, CDR2 SQIVND (reference sequence). V was pared by 3 bases and J by 3 bases, with 11 bases of the junction left unmatched. CDR3 sequence reads: CASSIGGRGIVYEQYF. The CDR3 DNA reads as TGTGCCAGTAGTATTGGGGGGAGGGGAATCGTCTACGAGCAGTACTTC.

There are a few counts of this clonotype. The chain has TRBV6-2 or TRBV6-3 and TRBJ2-1; no clear D gene. CDR1 is MNHEY, CDR2 SVGEGT, per germline. V was trimmed by 5 bases and J by 10 bases, leaving 15 bases between them. This CDR3 is 13 amino acids long. CDR3 bases: TGTGCCAGCAGTACCATAGGTCGTGAGGAGCAGTTCTTC. Its protein is CASSTIGREEQFF.

The chain combines TRBV6-1 with TRBJ2-1; D is ambiguous. Trimming pared 5 bases from V and 5 bases from J, leaving 10 bases between. The CDR3 extends over 13 amino acids. Germline V gives CDR1 MNHNS, CDR2 SASEGT. CDR3 protein: CASSKTENNEQFF. CDR3 sequence (DNA): TGTGCCAGCAGTAAAACAGAGAACAATGAGCAGTTCTTC.

The chain couples TRBV2 to TRBJ1-1, with D possibly TRBD1 on 5 matching bases. Germline values: CDR1 SNHLY, CDR2 FYNNEI. The CDR3 covers 14 residues. The V end lost 7 bases, the J end lost 1 base, and 13 bases lay between the germline ends. DNA for the CDR3: TGTGCCAGCAAGAGTGACAGATCGAACACTGAAGCTTTCTTT. Amino acid sequence: CASKSDRSNTEAFF.

This clonotype turned up a few times. CDR3 coding DNA: TGCAGCGTTGAAGATCCCGAGGGCCGGGGGAATGAGCAGTTCTTC. It codes for CSVEDPEGRGNEQFF. J is TRBJ2-1 and V is TRBV29-1; a possible D gene is TRBD2 (6 bases). The V end was cut by 0 bases, the J end by 7 bases, with 16 bases between. The CDR3 has 15 residues. Germline V gives CDR1 SQVTM, CDR2 ANQGSEA.

V gene TRBV6-1 combines with J gene TRBJ1-5, with 7 bases fitting TRBD1. Germline V gives CDR1 MNHNS, CDR2 SASEGT. This CDR3 spans 16 amino acids. The J segment lost 3 bases and the V segment lost 4 bases, leaving 9 bases of the junction unmatched. In DNA, the CDR3 is TGTGCCAGCAGTGGAAAGGGACAGACTCTCAATCAGCCCCAGCATTTT. Translation gives CASSGKGQTLNQPQHF.

This chain joins TRBV3-1 and TRBJ2-1, with a tentative D call TRBD1 (5 bases). Germline CDR1 is LGHDT and CDR2 is YNNKEL (reference sequence). This CDR3 contains 14 residues. V gave up 6 bases and J gave up 4 bases, with 13 bases separating them. The CDR3 DNA is TGTGCCAGCAGGGACACTGGCCCATACAATGAGCAGTTCTTC. Protein: CASRDTGPYNEQFF.

The rearrangement links TRBV5-4 to TRBJ2-3; maybe TRBD2 (5 bases). V was trimmed by 0 bases and J by 5 bases, leaving 7 bases between them. This CDR3 has 13 amino acids. Looked up from germline, CDR1 is SGHNT and CDR2 is YYREEE (reference sequence). The CDR3 region has the DNA TGTGCCAGCAGCTTGGTCGGGGAAGATACGCAGTATTTT. Protein: CASSLVGEDTQYF.

This clonotype has more than one count but fewer than ten. The rearrangement links TRBV3-1 to TRBJ2-7, with a tentative D call TRBD2 (6 bases). The V end was cut by 3 bases, the J end by 6 bases, with 12 bases between. Germline V gene sequence: CDR1 LGHDT, CDR2 YNNKEL (reference sequence). The CDR3 is made up of 13 amino acids. CDR3 nucleotides: TGTGCCAGCAGCCAGTCGACTAGTCCCGAGCAGTACTTC. Translation gives CASSQSTSPEQYF.

The chain carries TRBV20-1 and TRBJ2-1, with D perhaps matching TRBD1 or TRBD2 (6 bases each). Trimming removed 6 bases from V and 5 bases from J, with 23 bases in between. Germline CDR1 DFQATT, CDR2 SNEGSKA (reference sequence). CDR3 length equals 16 residues. The CDR3 loop is CSAREQGGIRHNEQFF. DNA for the CDR3: TGCAGTGCCAGGGAACAGGGAGGCATCCGACACAATGAGCAGTTCTTC.

The table lists this clonotype with a few counts. The CDR3 sequence is CASSEDYVYGYTF. CDR3 coding DNA: TGCGCCAGCAGTGAGGACTACGTATATGGCTACACCTTC. The V and J genes are TRBV5-1 and TRBJ1-2; D is undetermined. The CDR3 runs to 13 residues. With 5 bases removed from V and 5 bases from J, the gap between germline ends came to 13 bases. The germline CDR1 and CDR2 sequences are SGHRS and YFSETQ.

The chain recombines TRBV7-9 with TRBJ2-3, with TRBD1 as a possible D gene (5 bases). This CDR3 spans 17 amino acids. V was cut by 5 bases and J by 0 bases, with 18 bases left in between. Looked up from germline, CDR1 is SEHNR and CDR2 is FQNEAQ (reference sequence). CDR3 sequence (DNA): TGTGCCAGCAGCGATTACGTGGGGCGGAGAAGCACAGATACGCAGTATTTT. Its translation: CASSDYVGRRSTDTQYF.

This clonotype has ten or more counts. The chain is built from TRBV12-3 or TRBV12-4 and TRBJ1-4; 8 bases are shared with TRBD1. The length of the CDR3 is 14 residues. The V and J ends lost 7 bases and 8 bases, in that order; junction bases with no gene match: 9. CDR3 nucleotides: TGTGCCAGCACCTTGGACAGGGCAAGCGAAAAACTGTTTTTT. Encoded protein: CASTLDRASEKLFF.

The gene calls are TRBV12-3 or TRBV12-4 and TRBJ1-2, with D unclear. The CDR3 spans 14 residues. Trimming took off 4 bases at V and 7 bases at J, with 16 bases between the two ends. CDR3 sequence reads: CASSWAAGPSGYTF. CDR3 nucleotide sequence: TGTGCCAGCAGTTGGGCGGCAGGTCCTAGTGGCTACACCTTC.

V usage is TRBV5-1 and J usage is TRBJ2-2; maybe TRBD1 (6 bases). The CDR3 is made up of 16 amino acids. The V gene lost 3 bases and the J gene lost 1 base, with 13 bases spanning the gap. Germline CDR1 reads SGHRS; CDR2 reads YFSETQ. CDR3 residues: CASSYGQTQNTGELFF. DNA of the CDR3: TGCGCCAGCAGCTACGGACAGACCCAGAACACCGGGGAGCTGTTTTTT.

This clonotype was observed a few times. This chain links TRBV12-3 or TRBV12-4 with TRBJ1-1; D remains unclear. The CDR3 is 13 residues long. V was cut by 1 base and J by 3 bases, with 6 bases left in between. CDR3 sequence (DNA): TGTGCCAGCAGTTTAGGGCCGCACACTGAAGCTTTCTTT. The encoded protein is CASSLGPHTEAFF.